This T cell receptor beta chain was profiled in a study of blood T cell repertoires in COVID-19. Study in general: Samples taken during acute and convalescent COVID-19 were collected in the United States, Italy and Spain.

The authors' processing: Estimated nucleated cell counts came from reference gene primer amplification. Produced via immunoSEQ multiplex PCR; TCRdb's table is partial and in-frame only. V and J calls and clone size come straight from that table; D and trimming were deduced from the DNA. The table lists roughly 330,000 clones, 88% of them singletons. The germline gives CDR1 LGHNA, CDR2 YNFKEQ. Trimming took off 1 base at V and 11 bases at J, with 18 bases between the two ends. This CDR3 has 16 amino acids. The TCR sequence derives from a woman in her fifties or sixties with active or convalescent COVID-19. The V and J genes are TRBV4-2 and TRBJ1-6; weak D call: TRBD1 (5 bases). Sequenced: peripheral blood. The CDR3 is CASSQGQRGLGAPLHF. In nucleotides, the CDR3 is TGTGCCAGCAGCCAAGGACAGAGAGGTTTAGGGGCACCCCTCCACTTT.